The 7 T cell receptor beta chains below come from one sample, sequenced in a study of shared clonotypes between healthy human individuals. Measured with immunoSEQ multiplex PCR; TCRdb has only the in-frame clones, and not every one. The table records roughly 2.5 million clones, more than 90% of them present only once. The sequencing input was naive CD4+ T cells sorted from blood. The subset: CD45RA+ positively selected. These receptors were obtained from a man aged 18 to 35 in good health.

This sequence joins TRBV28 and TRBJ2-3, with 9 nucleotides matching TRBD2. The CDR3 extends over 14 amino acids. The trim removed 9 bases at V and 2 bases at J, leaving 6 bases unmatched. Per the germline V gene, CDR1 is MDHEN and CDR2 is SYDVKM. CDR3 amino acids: CASSSSGVTDTQYF. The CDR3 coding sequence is TGTGCCAGTTCCTCTAGCGGGGTCACAGATACGCAGTATTTT.

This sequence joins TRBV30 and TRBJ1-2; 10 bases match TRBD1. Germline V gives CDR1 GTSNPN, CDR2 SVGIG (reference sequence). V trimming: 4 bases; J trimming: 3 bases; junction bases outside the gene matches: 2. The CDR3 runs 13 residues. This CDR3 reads CAWTDRGYYGYTF. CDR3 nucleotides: TGTGCCTGGACGGACAGGGGGTACTATGGCTACACCTTC.

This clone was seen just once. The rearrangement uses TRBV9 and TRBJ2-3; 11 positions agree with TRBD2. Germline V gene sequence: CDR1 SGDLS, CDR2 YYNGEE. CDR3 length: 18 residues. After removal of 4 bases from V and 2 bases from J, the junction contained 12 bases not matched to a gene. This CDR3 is CASSRTRGSGGVTDTQYF. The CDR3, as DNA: TGTGCCAGCAGCCGTACCCGGGGTAGCGGGGGGGTCACAGATACGCAGTATTTT.

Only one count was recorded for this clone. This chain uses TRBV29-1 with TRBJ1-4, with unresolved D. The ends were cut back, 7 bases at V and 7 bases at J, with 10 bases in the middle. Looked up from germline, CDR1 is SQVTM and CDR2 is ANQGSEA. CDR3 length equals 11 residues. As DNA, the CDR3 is TGCAGCGGGCGAGAGGGTGAAAAACTGTTTTTT. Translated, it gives CSGREGEKLFF.

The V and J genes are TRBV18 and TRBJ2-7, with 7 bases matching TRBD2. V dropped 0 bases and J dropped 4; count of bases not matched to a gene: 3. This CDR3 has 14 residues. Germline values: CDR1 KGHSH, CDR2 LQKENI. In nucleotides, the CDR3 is TGTGCCAGCTCACCACCGATGGGAGGGTACGAGCAGTACTTC. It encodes CASSPPMGGYEQYF.

CDR3 residues: CASSQSLLGGNGYTF. The CDR3 region has the DNA TGCGCCAGCAGCCAGTCCCTATTGGGTGGGAATGGCTACACCTTC. The rearrangement links TRBV4-3 to TRBJ1-2; D not certain. Germline CDR1 and CDR2: LGHNA and YSLEER. This CDR3 has 15 residues. The V end lost 3 bases, the J end lost 6 bases, and 17 bases lay between the germline ends.

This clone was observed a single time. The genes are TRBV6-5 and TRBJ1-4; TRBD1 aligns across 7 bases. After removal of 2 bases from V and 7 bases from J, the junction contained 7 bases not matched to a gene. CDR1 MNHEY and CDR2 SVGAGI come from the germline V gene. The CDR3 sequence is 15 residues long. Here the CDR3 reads CASSYDPGGSEKLFF. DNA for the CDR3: TGTGCCAGCAGTTACGATCCAGGGGGGAGTGAAAAACTGTTTTTT.